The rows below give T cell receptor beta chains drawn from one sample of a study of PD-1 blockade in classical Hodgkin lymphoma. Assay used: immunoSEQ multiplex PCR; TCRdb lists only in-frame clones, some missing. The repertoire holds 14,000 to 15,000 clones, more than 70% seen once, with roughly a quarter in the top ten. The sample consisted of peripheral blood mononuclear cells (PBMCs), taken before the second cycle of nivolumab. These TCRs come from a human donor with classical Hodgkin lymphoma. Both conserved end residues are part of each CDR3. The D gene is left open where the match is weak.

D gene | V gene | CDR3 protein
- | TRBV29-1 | CSVGRGADGLYGYTF
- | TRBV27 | CASSLNGGTDTQYF
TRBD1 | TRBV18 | CASSPLRQGSSGNTIYF
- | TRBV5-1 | CASSRHEKATNEKLFF
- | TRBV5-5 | CASSLGPRAQETQYF
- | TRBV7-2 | CASSLVAGRGTEAFF
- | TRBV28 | CASSFGWGVGSYNSPLHF
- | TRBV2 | CASRLTSGLREETQYF
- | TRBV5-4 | CASSLGGRSNQPQHF
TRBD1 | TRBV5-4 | CASSSRDRGHNSPLHF
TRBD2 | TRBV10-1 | CASIPTGLAGGQEQFF
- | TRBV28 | CASRSTLETQYF
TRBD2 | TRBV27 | CASSPRGDQETQYF
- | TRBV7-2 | CASSLDLGYQPQHF
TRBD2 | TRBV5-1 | CASSLGTSGGLNEQFF
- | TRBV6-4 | CASSAEMNTEAFF
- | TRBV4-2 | CASSQDPKRWAGYEQYF
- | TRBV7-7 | CASSFGNTGELFF
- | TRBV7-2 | CASSFPGRQAEAFF
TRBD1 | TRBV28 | CASSPWGQGSRANVLTF
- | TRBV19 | CASRPLAGTTNTEAFF
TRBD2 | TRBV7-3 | CASSLNAGGSNTGELFF
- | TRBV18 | CASSPRGEGKLFF
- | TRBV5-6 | CASSLQTGELFF
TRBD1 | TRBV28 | CASSEQGARSYGYTF
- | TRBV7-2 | CASSLNGGPWETQYF
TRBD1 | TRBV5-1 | CASSLRTGAQGTRGYTF
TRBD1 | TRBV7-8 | CASSSGQGGYGYTF
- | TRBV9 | CASSPRGRRTSTDTQYF
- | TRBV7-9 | CASSSGVPYEQYF
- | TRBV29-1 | CSVHQGNNSPLHF
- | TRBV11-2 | CASSLERAGKNIQYF
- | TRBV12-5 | CASGLPIGGIGYTF
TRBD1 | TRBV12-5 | CASGQTRTGFNEKLFF
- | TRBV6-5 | CASQRRSYNSPLHF